The 25 T cell receptor beta chains in this list originate from one sample, sequenced in a study of blood T cell repertoires in COVID-19. This table comes from immunoSEQ multiplex PCR, and its TCRdb copy is limited to in-frame clones, with some not included. The data contain 250,000 to 300,000 clones, 86% of them singletons. Sequencing used peripheral blood. The receptors here all came from a young man with active or convalescent COVID-19.

This chain uses TRBV29-1 with TRBJ2-3; D is possibly TRBD1 (5 bases). The CDR3 has 14 residues. The V end lost 7 bases, the J end lost 2 bases, and 16 bases lay between the germline ends. The V gene's germline CDR1 is SQVTM and CDR2 ANQGSEA. The CDR3 region is CSAPLWGLTDTQYF. CDR3 bases: TGCAGCGCCCCTTTGTGGGGCCTCACAGATACGCAGTATTTT.

This chain joins TRBV29-1 and TRBJ2-3; perhaps TRBD2 as D (6 bases). From germline, CDR1 is SQVTM and CDR2 ANQGSEA. Trimming stripped 7 bases from V and 4 bases from J, with 18 bases between. There are 14 residues in the CDR3. The CDR3 DNA follows: TGCAGCGCCGGGAGTGGGGGAGACGCAGATACGCAGTATTTT. It yields the protein CSAGSGGDADTQYF.

This clone was observed a single time. This chain links TRBV5-4 with TRBJ2-4; 11 bases align to TRBD2. V lost 1 base, J lost 9 bases, and 3 bases stayed unmatched. Germline assignment: CDR1 SGHNT and CDR2 YYREEE (reference sequence). This CDR3 has 14 amino acids. The CDR3 DNA is TGTGCCAGCAGCTTGACCGGGACTAGCGGCATTCAGTACTTC. Translated: CASSLTGTSGIQYF.

The chain links TRBV6-2 or TRBV6-3 to TRBJ2-5; D gene unclear. V gave up 2 bases and J gave up 5 bases, with 6 bases separating them. The germline gives CDR1 MNHEY, CDR2 SVGEGT. This CDR3 contains 12 residues. The DNA for the CDR3 is TGTGCCAGCAGTTACCCCGGGGAGACCCAGTACTTC. Translation: CASSYPGETQYF.

The chain employs TRBV15 and TRBJ1-3; D unresolved. The CDR3 consists of 15 residues. Germline assignment: CDR1 LNHNV and CDR2 YYDKDF (reference sequence). With 1 base removed from V and 0 bases from J, the gap between germline ends came to 7 bases. In nucleotides, the CDR3 is TGTGCCACCAGCAGAGGAGGTAACTCTGGAAACACCATATATTTT. This gives the protein CATSRGGNSGNTIYF.

The chain employs TRBV6-2 or TRBV6-3 and TRBJ2-7; a possible D gene is TRBD2 (6 bases). Germline lookup yields CDR1 MNHEY and CDR2 SVGEGT. V was clipped by 2 bases and J by 2 bases, with 10 bases between them. The CDR3 contains 14 residues. CDR3: CASSYKPGAYEQYF. DNA of the CDR3: TGTGCCAGCAGTTACAAGCCGGGGGCCTACGAGCAGTACTTC.

This chain joins TRBV24-1 and TRBJ1-1, with D possibly TRBD1 on 5 matching bases. Germline CDR1 reads KGHDR; CDR2 reads SFDVKD. V was clipped by 4 bases and J by 5 bases, with 16 bases between them. This CDR3 comprises 15 residues. The CDR3 DNA reads TGTGCCACCAGTGACCCCACCCGGGGGGAAACTGAAGCTTTCTTT. It codes for CATSDPTRGETEAFF.

V usage is TRBV6-6 and J usage is TRBJ2-7; D perhaps matches TRBD2 (6 bases). From germline, CDR1 is MNHNY and CDR2 SVGAGI (reference sequence). Trimming stripped 5 bases from V and 7 bases from J, with 21 bases between. The CDR3 has 15 amino acids. In DNA form, the CDR3 reads TGTGCCAGCAGTACCTGGGACTCCTACCGGGGTGAGCAGTACTTC. It codes for CASSTWDSYRGEQYF.

V usage is TRBV4-3 and J usage is TRBJ2-2; 11 nucleotides align to TRBD2. In germline, CDR1 is LGHNA, CDR2 YSLEER. The CDR3 has 15 residues. V lost 3 bases and J lost 5; bases outside the gene matches: 2. The CDR3 loop is CASSHGTSGTGELFF. The DNA for the CDR3 is TGCGCCAGCAGCCATGGGACTAGCGGAACCGGGGAGCTGTTTTTT.

The chain employs TRBV7-6 and TRBJ2-3, with 9 bases fitting TRBD2. The CDR3 runs to 16 residues. Germline CDR1 SGHVS, CDR2 FNYEAQ. Trimming removed 5 bases from V and 0 bases from J; junction bases left unmatched: 6. The CDR3 protein is CASSRSGGASTDTQYF. The CDR3, as DNA: TGTGCCAGCAGCCGTAGCGGGGGTGCTAGCACAGATACGCAGTATTTT.

This clone came up a few times. The chain joins TRBV19 to TRBJ2-7; 9 bases line up with TRBD1. The CDR3 sequence is 16 residues long. After removal of 4 bases from V and 3 bases from J, the junction contained 10 bases not matched to a gene. Germline V gene data show CDR1 as LNHDA and CDR2 as SQIVND (reference sequence). The CDR3 DNA reads as TGTGCCAGTAGTACACAGACAGGGGGTTCGGACTACGAGCAGTACTTC. This encodes CASSTQTGGSDYEQYF.

The rearrangement uses TRBV19 and TRBJ2-6, with TRBD1 as a possible D gene (6 bases). Per germline, CDR1 LNHDA and CDR2 SQIVND (reference sequence). V was pared by 0 bases and J by 0 bases, with 12 bases between. This CDR3 comprises 18 residues. CDR3 protein: CASSIETGTFSGANVLTF. The CDR3 DNA sequence: TGTGCCAGTAGTATAGAGACAGGTACTTTCTCTGGGGCCAACGTCCTGACTTTC.

The V and J genes are TRBV4-2 and TRBJ1-3; D gene unclear. Looked up from germline, CDR1 is LGHNA and CDR2 is YNFKEQ. V dropped 3 bases and J dropped 2 bases, with 11 bases sitting between them. The CDR3 runs 15 residues. CDR3 region: CASSQQTAPGNTIYF. The CDR3 nucleotides are TGTGCCAGCAGCCAGCAAACAGCACCTGGAAACACCATATATTTT.

This chain joins TRBV30 and TRBJ2-7, with 7 bases lining up with TRBD1. CDR3 length equals 12 residues. The V gene's germline CDR1 is GTSNPN and CDR2 SVGIG (reference sequence). Germline trimming cut 7 bases from V and 3 bases from J; bases unmatched to any gene: 6. The CDR3 DNA reads TGTGCCTCCGGGACAGAAGTCTACGAGCAGTACTTC. Translating gives CASGTEVYEQYF. Combining the CDR3 with reference TRBV30 and TRBJ2-7 gives the whole variable domain SQTIHQWPATLVQPVGSPLSLECTVEGTSNPNLYWYRQAAGRGLQLLFYSVGIGQISSEVPQNLSASRPQDRQFILSSKKLLLSDSGFYLCASGTEVYEQYFGPGTRLTVT.

Points on this clone: The limits of the CDR3 on the DNA are not certain, so only TCRdb's listed CDR3 is given. The rearrangement joins TRBV6-2 or TRBV6-3 to TRBJ2-2; TRBD2 is the table's D call and was not checked against the DNA. A total of 16 residues make up the CDR3, ends included. Germline lookup yields CDR1 MNHEY and CDR2 SVGEGT. Here the CDR3 reads CASSSSGPLGTGELFF.

This clone was recorded once. J is TRBJ1-5 and V is TRBV18; 7 bases map to TRBD1. The CDR3 length is 16 residues. Trimming took 0 bases from V and 4 from J; bases not matched to a gene: 6. Per the germline V gene, CDR1 is KGHSH and CDR2 is LQKENI. The DNA of the CDR3 is TGTGCCAGCTCACCACCCTCGGGACAGATGAATCAGCCCCAGCATTTT. Translated: CASSPPSGQMNQPQHF.

The genes are TRBV15 and TRBJ2-5, with TRBD2 matching over 13 bases. The V segment lost 3 bases and the J segment 5 bases; nucleotides outside the gene matches: 12. The CDR3 extends over 18 amino acids. Germline V gives CDR1 LNHNV, CDR2 YYDKDF (reference sequence). The CDR3 sequence: CATSRDRTSGGRGETQYF. The CDR3 DNA reads as TGTGCCACCAGCAGGGATCGGACTAGCGGGGGAAGAGGGGAGACCCAGTACTTC.

The chain combines TRBV4-1 with TRBJ2-7, with 7 nucleotides matching TRBD2. Germline V gene data show CDR1 as MGHRA and CDR2 as YSYEKL. With V trimmed by 0 bases and J by 0 bases, 11 bases remained unmatched. CDR3 length: 18 residues. The CDR3 nucleotides read TGCGCCAGCAGCCAAGATCCCCCAGCGGGGACCATCTCCTACGAGCAGTACTTC. It encodes CASSQDPPAGTISYEQYF.

The chain has TRBV28 and TRBJ2-2; TRBD2 aligns across 9 bases. The CDR3 spans 17 residues. CDR1 is MDHEN, CDR2 SYDVKM, per germline. With 5 bases clipped from V and 5 bases from J, the junction kept 12 bases outside the gene matches. The CDR3 DNA reads TGTGCCAGCAGTCCCTTCGGCCGCGGGAGGGGGACCGGGGAGCTGTTTTTT. It is translated as CASSPFGRGRGTGELFF.

V is TRBV27 and J is TRBJ2-5; D might be TRBD1 (5 bases). In germline, CDR1 is MNHEY, CDR2 SMNVEV (reference sequence). CDR3 length equals 13 residues. V shed 6 bases and J shed 3 bases, with 11 bases lying between them. CDR3 in amino acids: CASSWGTEETQYF. The CDR3 region has the DNA TGTGCCAGCAGCTGGGGCACAGAAGAGACCCAGTACTTC.

This clone was recorded a few times. This chain joins TRBV7-3 and TRBJ1-4, with D tentatively TRBD1 (5 bases). Germline CDR1 SGHTA, CDR2 FQGTGA. The CDR3 covers 15 residues. The V and J ends lost 7 bases and 7 bases respectively, with 19 bases between them. The CDR3 DNA reads TGTGCCAGCACCCCTTTTGGGGCGACGGGTGAAAAACTGTTTTTT. It specifies CASTPFGATGEKLFF.

The rearrangement uses TRBV9 and TRBJ2-7; possibly TRBD2 for D (5 bases). Germline V CDR1 and CDR2: SGDLS, YYNGEE. The CDR3 is 14 amino acids. The V gene lost 3 bases and the J gene lost 2 bases, with 12 bases spanning the gap. Here the CDR3 reads CASSATGNPYEQYF. The CDR3 bases are TGTGCCAGCAGCGCGACCGGGAACCCCTACGAGCAGTACTTC.

This clone was seen only once. The V call is TRBV19, the J call TRBJ2-5; TRBD1 is a possible D gene (6 bases). Trimming stripped 4 bases from V and 4 bases from J, with 10 bases between. The CDR3 loop spans 13 amino acids. From germline, CDR1 is LNHDA and CDR2 SQIVND (reference sequence). In DNA, the CDR3 is TGTGCCAGTAGTAACCAGGGGACAGAGACCCAGTACTTC. Protein product: CASSNQGTETQYF.

The sample holds one count of this clone. The chain is built from TRBV18 and TRBJ2-7; D not resolved. This CDR3 comprises 14 residues. V was trimmed by 5 bases and J by 4 bases, leaving 15 bases between them. Germline lookup yields CDR1 KGHSH and CDR2 LQKENI. This chain's CDR3 is CASSEPQRLYEQYF. CDR3 coding DNA: TGTGCCAGCTCAGAACCACAGAGATTATACGAGCAGTACTTC.

The rearrangement uses TRBV11-3 and TRBJ2-1, with D hard to call. Germline V gene data show CDR1 as SGHNT and CDR2 as YENEEA. The CDR3 is 10 residues long. Deletions cut 11 bases from V and 9 bases from J, with 11 bases between. This CDR3 reads CASSYGEQFF. The CDR3 coding sequence is TGTGCCTCATCGTACGGTGAGCAGTTCTTC. Full variable domain (outside the CDR3, taken from reference TRBV11-3 and TRBJ2-1): EAGVVQSPRYKIIEKKQPVAFWCNPISGHNTLYWYLQNLGQGPELLIRYENEEAVDDSQLPKDRFSAERLKGVDSTLKIQPAELGDSAVYLCASSYGEQFFGPGTRLTVL.